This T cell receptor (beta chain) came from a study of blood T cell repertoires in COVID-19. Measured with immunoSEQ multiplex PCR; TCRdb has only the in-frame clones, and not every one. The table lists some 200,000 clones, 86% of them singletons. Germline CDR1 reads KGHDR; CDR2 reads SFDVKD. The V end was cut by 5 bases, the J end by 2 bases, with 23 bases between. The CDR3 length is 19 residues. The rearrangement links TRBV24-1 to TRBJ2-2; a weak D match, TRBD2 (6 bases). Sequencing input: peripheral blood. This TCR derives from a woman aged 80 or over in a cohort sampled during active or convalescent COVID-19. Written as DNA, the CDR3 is TGTGCCACCAGTGTCTCGGAGGGGAGAATAGCCGGTAACACCGGGGAGCTGTTTTTT. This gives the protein CATSVSEGRIAGNTGELFF.